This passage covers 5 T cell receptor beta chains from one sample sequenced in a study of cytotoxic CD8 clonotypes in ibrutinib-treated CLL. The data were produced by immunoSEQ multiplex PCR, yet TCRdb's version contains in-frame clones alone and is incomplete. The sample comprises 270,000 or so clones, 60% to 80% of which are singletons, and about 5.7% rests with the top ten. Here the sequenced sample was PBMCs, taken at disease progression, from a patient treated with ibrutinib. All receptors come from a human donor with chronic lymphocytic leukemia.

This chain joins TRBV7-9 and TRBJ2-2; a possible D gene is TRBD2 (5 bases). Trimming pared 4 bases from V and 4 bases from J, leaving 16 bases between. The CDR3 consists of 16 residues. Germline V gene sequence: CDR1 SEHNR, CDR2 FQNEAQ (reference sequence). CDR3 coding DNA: TGTGCCAGCAGCTCCGATGACTTTACTAGCACCGGGGAGCTGTTTTTT. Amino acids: CASSSDDFTSTGELFF.

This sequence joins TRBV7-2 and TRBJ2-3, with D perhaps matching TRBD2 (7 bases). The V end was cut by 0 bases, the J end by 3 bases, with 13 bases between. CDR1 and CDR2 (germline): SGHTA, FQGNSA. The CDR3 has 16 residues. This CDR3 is CASSLAGGPWTDTQYF. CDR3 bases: TGTGCCAGCAGCTTAGCGGGGGGGCCTTGGACAGATACGCAGTATTTT.

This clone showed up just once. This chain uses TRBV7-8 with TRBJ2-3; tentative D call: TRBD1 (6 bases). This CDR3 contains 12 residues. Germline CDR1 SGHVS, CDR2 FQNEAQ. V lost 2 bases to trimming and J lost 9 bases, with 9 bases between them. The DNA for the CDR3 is TGTGCCAGCAGCTTACAGGGGATAACGCAGTATTTT. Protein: CASSLQGITQYF.

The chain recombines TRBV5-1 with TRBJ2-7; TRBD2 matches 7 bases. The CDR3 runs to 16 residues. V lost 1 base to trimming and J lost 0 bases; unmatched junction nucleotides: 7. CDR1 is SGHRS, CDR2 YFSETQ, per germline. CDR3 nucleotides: TGCGCCAGCAGCTTGACGGGCAAGCGGGACTCCTACGAGCAGTACTTC. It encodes CASSLTGKRDSYEQYF. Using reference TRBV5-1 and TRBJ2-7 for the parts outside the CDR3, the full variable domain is KAGVTQTPRYLIKTRGQQVTLSCSPISGHRSVSWYQQTPGQGLQFLFEYFSETQRNKGNFPGRFSGRQFSNSRSEMNVSTLELGDSALYLCASSLTGKRDSYEQYFGPGTRLTVT.

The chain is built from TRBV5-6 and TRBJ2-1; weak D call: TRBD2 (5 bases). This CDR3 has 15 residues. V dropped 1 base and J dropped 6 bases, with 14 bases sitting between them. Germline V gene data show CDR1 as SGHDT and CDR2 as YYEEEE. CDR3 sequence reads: CASSLWGRTSNEQFF. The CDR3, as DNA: TGTGCCAGCAGCTTGTGGGGAAGGACTTCCAATGAGCAGTTCTTC. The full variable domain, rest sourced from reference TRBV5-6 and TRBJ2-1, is DAGVTQSPTHLIKTRGQQVTLRCSPKSGHDTVSWYQQALGQGPQFIFQYYEEEERQRGNFPDRFSGHQFPNYSSELNVNALLLGDSALYLCASSLWGRTSNEQFFGPGTRLTVL.